What follows describes a single TCR beta chain. cDNA libraries for TCR alpha and TCR beta, carrying sample barcodes and UMIs, came from 5'RACE with constant-segment primers. TCRdb re-called the 5' RACE reads through MiXCR, storing one row per CDR3 protein. The table lists around 300,000 distinct CDR3 sequences, approximately 14% of them singletons. The data are from a study of T-cell memory formation after mild COVID-19. The germline V gene encodes CDR1 SGHNT and CDR2 YENEEA. The CDR3 has 15 amino acids. The germline V and J ends were trimmed by 1 base and 8 bases, with 15 bases remaining between them.

This chain links TRBV11-3 with TRBJ2-1; perhaps TRBD2 as D (6 bases). Sequencing input: PBMCs or a T cell subset sorted from them (not recorded which). The sequence was collected from a man aged 18 to 29 who had mild COVID-19 (a few samples of this study predate the infection). Cell type and time point are not known. In nucleotides, the CDR3 is TGTGCCAGCAGCTTAGGACTTGTCGGCGGGGATGAGCAGTTCTTC. Translating it yields CASSLGLVGGDEQFF.